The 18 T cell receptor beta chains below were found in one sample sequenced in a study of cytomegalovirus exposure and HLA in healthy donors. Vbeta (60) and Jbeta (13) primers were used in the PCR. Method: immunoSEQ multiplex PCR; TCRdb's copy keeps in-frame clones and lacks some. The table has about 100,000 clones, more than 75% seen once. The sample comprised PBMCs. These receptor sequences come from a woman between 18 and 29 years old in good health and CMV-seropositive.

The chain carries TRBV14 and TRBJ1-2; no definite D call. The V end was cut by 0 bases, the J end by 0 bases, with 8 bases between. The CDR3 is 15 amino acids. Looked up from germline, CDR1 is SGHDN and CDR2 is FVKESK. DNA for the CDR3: TGTGCCAGCAGCCAAGATTACGGTTCTAACTATGGCTACACCTTC. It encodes CASSQDYGSNYGYTF. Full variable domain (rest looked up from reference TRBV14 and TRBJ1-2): EAGVTQFPSHSVIEKGQTVTLRCDPISGHDNLYWYRRVMGKEIKFLLHFVKESKQDESGMPNNRFLAERTGGTYSTLKVQPAELEDSGVYFCASSQDYGSNYGYTFGSGTRLTVV.

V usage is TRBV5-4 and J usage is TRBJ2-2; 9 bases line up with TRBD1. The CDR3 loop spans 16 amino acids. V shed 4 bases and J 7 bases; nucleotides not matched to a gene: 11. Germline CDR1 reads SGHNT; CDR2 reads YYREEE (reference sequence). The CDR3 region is CASSGEQGAYGGELFF. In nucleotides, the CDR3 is TGTGCCAGCAGCGGGGAACAGGGGGCATATGGCGGGGAGCTGTTTTTT.

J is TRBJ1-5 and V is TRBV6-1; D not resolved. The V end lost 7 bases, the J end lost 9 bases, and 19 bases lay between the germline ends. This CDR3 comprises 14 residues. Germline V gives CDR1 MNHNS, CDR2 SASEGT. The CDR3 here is CASTTTGDARPQHF. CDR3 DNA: TGTGCCAGCACTACCACCGGGGATGCCCGGCCCCAGCATTTT.

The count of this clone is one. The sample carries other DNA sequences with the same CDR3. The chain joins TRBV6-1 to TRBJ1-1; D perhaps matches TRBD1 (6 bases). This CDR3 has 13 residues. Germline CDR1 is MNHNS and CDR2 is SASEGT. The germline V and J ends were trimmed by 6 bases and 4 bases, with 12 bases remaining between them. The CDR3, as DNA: TGTGCCAGCAGCCTACAGGGTGGCACTGAAGCTTTCTTT. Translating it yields CASSLQGGTEAFF.

DNA for the CDR3: TGTGCCAGCAGACAGGAACCCACGAACACTGAAGCTTTCTTT. This translates into CASRQEPTNTEAFF. The J gene is TRBJ1-1, the V gene TRBV9, with D perhaps TRBD1 (5 bases). The CDR3 loop spans 14 amino acids. Germline values: CDR1 SGDLS, CDR2 YYNGEE. The V end was cut by 5 bases, the J end by 1 base, with 12 bases between.

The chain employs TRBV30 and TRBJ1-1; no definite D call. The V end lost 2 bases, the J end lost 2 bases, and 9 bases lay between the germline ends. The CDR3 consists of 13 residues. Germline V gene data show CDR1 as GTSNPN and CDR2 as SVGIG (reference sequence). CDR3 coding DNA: TGTGCCTGGAGTCAACAGAGTAACACTGAAGCTTTCTTT. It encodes CAWSQQSNTEAFF. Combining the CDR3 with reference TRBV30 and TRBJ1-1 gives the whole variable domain SQTIHQWPATLVQPVGSPLSLECTVEGTSNPNLYWYRQAAGRGLQLLFYSVGIGQISSEVPQNLSASRPQDRQFILSSKKLLLSDSGFYLCAWSQQSNTEAFFGQGTRLTVV.

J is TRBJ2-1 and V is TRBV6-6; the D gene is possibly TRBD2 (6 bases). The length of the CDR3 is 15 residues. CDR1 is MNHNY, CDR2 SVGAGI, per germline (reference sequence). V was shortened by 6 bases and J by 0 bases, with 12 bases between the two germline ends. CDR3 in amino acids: CASRTLGSSYNEQFF. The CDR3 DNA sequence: TGTGCCAGCAGAACCCTCGGGAGCTCCTACAATGAGCAGTTCTTC.

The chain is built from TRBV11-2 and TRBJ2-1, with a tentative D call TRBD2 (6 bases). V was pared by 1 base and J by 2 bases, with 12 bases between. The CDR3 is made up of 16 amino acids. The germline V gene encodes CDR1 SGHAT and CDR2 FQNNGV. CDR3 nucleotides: TGTGCCAGCAGCTTAGTCGCGGGGTTGACCTACAATGAGCAGTTCTTC. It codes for CASSLVAGLTYNEQFF.

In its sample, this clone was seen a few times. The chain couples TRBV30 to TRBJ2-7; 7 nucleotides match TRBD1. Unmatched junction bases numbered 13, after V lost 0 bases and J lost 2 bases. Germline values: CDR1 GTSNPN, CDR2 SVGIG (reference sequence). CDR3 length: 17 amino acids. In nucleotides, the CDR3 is TGTGCCTGGAGTGTACTGGGGAGAGGGGGCCCCACCTACGAGCAGTACTTC. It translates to CAWSVLGRGGPTYEQYF.

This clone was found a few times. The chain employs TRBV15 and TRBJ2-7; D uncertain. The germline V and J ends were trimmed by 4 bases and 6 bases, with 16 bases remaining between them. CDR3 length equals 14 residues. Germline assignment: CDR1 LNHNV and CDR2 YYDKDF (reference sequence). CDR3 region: CATSTVFSSTEQYF. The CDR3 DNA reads TGTGCCACCAGCACGGTTTTTAGCTCTACCGAGCAGTACTTC.

The CDR3 DNA follows: TGCGCCAGCAGCTACGGACAGGGCGGAGAGCCCCAGCATTTT. Encoded protein: CASSYGQGGEPQHF. The chain has TRBV5-1 and TRBJ1-5; 8 bases map to TRBD1. The CDR3 length is 14 residues. Germline V gene lookup returns CDR1 SGHRS and CDR2 YFSETQ. V shed 3 bases, J shed 8 bases, and the junction held 7 bases outside the gene matches. Full variable domain (missing parts from reference TRBV5-1 and TRBJ1-5): KAGVTQTPRYLIKTRGQQVTLSCSPISGHRSVSWYQQTPGQGLQFLFEYFSETQRNKGNFPGRFSGRQFSNSRSEMNVSTLELGDSALYLCASSYGQGGEPQHFGDGTRLSIL.

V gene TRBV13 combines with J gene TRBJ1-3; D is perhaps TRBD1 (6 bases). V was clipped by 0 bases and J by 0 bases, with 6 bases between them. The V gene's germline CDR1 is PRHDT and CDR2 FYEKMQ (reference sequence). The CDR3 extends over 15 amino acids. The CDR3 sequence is CASSLGGASGNTIYF. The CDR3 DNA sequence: TGTGCCAGCAGCTTAGGGGGGGCCTCTGGAAACACCATATATTTT.

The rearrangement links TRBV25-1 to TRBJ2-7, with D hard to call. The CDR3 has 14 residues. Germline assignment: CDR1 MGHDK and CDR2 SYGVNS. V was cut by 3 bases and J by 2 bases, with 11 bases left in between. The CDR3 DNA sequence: TGTGCCAGCAGTGATGCCGGGTTACCCTACGAGCAGTACTTC. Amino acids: CASSDAGLPYEQYF.

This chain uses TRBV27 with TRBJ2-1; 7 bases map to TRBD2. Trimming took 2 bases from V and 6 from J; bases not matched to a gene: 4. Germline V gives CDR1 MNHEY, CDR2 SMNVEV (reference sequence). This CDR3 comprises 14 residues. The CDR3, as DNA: TGTGCCAGCAGTTTAGCGGGAGTGATCAATGAGCAGTTCTTC. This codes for CASSLAGVINEQFF.

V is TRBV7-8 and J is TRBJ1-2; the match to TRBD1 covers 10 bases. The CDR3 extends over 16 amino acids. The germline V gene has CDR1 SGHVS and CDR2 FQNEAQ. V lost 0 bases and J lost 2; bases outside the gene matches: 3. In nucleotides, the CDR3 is TGTGCCAGCAGCTTAGCGGGACAGGGGAACAACTATGGCTACACCTTC. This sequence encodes CASSLAGQGNNYGYTF.

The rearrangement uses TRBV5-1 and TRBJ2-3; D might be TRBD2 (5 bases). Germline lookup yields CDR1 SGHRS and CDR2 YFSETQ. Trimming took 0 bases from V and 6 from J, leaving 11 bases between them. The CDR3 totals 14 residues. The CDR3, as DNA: TGCGCCAGCAGCTTGGTCGTAAGCGGCGATACGCAGTATTTT. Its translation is CASSLVVSGDTQYF.

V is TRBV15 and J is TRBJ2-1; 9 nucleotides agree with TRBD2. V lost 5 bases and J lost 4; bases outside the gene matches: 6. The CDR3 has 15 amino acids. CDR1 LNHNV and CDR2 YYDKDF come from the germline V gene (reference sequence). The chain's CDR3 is CATSRARGGYNEQFF. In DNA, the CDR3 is TGTGCCACCAGCCGTGCGCGGGGGGGGTACAATGAGCAGTTCTTC.

In nucleotides, the CDR3 is TGTGCCAGCAGTGGCGGGACAGATAACACCGGGGAGCTGTTTTTT. It yields the protein CASSGGTDNTGELFF. V and J are TRBV25-1 and TRBJ2-2; D perhaps matches TRBD1 (7 bases). The germline CDR1 and CDR2 sequences are MGHDK and SYGVNS. Trimming pared 4 bases from V and 2 bases from J, leaving 11 bases between. This CDR3 has 15 residues. The full variable domain, with the rest looked up from reference TRBV25-1 and TRBJ2-2, is EADIYQTPRYLVIGTGKKITLECSQTMGHDKMYWYQQDPGMELHLIHYSYGVNSTEKGDLSSESTVSRIRTEHFPLTLESARPSHTSQYLCASSGGTDNTGELFFGEGSRLTVL.